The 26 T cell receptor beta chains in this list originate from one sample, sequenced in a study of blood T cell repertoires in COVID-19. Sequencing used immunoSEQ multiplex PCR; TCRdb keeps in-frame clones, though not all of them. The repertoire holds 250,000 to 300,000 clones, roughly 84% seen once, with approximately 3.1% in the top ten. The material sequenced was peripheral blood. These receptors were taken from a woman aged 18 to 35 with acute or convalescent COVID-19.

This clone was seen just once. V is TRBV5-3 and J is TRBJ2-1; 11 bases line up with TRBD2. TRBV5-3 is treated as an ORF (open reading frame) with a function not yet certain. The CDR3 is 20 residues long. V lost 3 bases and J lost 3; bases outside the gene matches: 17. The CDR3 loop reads CARSSTTSGRREGDYNEQFF. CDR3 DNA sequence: TGTGCCAGAAGCTCGACCACTAGCGGGAGAAGAGAGGGGGACTACAATGAGCAGTTCTTC.

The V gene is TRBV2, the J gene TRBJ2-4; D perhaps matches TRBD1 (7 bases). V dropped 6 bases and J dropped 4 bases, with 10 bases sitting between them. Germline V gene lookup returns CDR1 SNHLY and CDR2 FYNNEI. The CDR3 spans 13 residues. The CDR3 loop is CASRPGGKNIQYF. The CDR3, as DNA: TGTGCCAGCAGGCCAGGGGGGAAAAACATTCAGTACTTC.

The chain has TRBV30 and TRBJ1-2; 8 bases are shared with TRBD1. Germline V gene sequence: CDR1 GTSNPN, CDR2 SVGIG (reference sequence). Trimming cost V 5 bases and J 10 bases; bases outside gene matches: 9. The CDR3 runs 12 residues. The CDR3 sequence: CAWDQGAPFYTF. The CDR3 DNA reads TGTGCCTGGGACCAGGGGGCCCCTTTCTACACCTTC.

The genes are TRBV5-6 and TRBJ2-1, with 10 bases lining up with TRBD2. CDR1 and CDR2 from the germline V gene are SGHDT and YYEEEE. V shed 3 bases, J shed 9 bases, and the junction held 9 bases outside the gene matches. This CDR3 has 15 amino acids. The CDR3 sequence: CASSYLAGEFSEQFF. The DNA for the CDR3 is TGTGCCAGCAGCTACCTAGCGGGAGAGTTCTCTGAGCAGTTCTTC.

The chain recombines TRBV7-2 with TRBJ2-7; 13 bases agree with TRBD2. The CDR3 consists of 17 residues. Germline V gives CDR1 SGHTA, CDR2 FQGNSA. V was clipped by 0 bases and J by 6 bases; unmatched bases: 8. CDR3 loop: CASSLAGTSGALGEQYF. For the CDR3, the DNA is TGTGCCAGCAGCTTAGCGGGGACTAGCGGGGCCCTCGGCGAGCAGTACTTC.

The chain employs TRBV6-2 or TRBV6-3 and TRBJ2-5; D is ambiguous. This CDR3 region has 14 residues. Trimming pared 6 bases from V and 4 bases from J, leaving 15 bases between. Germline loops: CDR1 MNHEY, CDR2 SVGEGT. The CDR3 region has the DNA TGTGCCAGCAGCCCACTAAGTATCCGAGAGACCCAGTACTTC. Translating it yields CASSPLSIRETQYF.

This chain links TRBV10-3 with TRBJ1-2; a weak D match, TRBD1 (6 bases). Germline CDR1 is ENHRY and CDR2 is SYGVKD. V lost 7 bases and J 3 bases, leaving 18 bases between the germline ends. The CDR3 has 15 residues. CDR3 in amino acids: CAIKDRNAPYYGYTF. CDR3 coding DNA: TGTGCCATCAAGGACAGAAATGCACCCTACTATGGCTACACCTTC.

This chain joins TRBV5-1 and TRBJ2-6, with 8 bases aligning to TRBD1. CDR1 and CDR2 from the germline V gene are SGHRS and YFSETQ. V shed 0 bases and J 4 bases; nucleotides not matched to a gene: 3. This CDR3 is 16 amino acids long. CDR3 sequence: CASSLGRGLGANVLTF. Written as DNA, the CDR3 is TGCGCCAGCAGCTTGGGCAGGGGGCTGGGGGCCAACGTCCTGACTTTC.

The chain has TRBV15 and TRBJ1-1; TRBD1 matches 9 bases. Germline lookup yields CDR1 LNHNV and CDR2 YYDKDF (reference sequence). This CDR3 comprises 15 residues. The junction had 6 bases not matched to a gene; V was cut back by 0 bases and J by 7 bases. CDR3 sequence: CATSRDGTGRFEAFF. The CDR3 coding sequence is TGTGCCACCAGCAGAGATGGGACAGGGCGGTTTGAAGCTTTCTTT.

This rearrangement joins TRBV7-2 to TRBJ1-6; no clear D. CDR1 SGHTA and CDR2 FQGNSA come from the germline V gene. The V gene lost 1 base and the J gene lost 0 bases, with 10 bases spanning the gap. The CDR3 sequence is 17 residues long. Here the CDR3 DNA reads TGTGCCAGCAGCTTAGTTGGCATCCCCTCCTATAATTCACCCCTCCACTTT. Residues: CASSLVGIPSYNSPLHF.

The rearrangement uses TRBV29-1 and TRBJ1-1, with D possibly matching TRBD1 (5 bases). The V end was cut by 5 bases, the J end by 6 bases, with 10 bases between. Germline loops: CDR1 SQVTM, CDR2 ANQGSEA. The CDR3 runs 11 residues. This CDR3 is CSVRRQSEAFF. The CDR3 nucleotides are TGCAGCGTTAGAAGACAGTCTGAAGCTTTCTTT.

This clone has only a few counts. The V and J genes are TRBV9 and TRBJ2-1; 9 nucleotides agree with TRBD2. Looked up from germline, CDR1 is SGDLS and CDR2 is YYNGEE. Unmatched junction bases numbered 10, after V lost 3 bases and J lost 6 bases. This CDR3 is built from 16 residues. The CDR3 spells CASSAPLAGALNEQFF. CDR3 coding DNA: TGTGCCAGCAGCGCCCCCTTAGCGGGAGCTCTCAATGAGCAGTTCTTC.

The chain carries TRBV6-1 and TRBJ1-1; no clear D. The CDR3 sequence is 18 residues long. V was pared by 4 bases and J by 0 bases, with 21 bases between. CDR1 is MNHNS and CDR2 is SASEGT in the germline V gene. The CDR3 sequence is CASSGFGFTNVVNTEAFF. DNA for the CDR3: TGTGCCAGCAGTGGTTTTGGTTTCACAAACGTTGTGAACACTGAAGCTTTCTTT.

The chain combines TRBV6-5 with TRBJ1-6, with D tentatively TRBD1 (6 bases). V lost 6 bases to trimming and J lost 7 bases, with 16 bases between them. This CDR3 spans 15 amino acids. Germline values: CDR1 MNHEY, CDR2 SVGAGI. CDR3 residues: CASSRDQGWNSPLHF. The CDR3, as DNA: TGTGCCAGCAGCCGCGATCAGGGGTGGAATTCACCCCTCCACTTT.

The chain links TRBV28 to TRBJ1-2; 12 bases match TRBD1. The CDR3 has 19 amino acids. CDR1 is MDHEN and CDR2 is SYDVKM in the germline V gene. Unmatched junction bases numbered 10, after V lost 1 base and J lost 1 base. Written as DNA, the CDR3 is TGTGCCAGCAGTTTATTTGCTGGGACAGGGGGCATGTATAACTATGGCTACACCTTC. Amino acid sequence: CASSLFAGTGGMYNYGYTF.

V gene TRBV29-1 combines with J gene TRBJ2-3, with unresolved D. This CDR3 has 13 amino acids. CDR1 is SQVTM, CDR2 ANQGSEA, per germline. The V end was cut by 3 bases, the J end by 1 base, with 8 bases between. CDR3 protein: CSVDSQGTDTQYF. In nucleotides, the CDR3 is TGCAGCGTTGACTCCCAGGGCACAGATACGCAGTATTTT.

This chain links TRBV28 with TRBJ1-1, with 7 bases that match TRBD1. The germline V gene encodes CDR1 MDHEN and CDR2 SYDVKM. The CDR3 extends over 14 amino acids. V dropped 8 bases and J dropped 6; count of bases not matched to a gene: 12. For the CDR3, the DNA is TGTGCCAGCGCAGGGGGGCGATTGGCCCCTGAAGCTTTCTTT. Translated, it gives CASAGGRLAPEAFF.

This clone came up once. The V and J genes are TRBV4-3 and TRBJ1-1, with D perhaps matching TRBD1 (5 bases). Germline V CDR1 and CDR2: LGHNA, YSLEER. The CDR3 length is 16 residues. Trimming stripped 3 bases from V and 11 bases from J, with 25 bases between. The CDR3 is CASSHVLAGPRVNAFF. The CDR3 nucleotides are TGCGCCAGCAGCCATGTTTTGGCGGGGCCACGCGTGAACGCTTTCTTT.

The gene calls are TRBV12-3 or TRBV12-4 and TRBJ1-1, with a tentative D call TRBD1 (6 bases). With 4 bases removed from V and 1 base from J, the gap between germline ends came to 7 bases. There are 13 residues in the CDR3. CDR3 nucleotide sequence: TGTGCCAGCAGTTCGGACAGGAACACTGAAGCTTTCTTT. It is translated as CASSSDRNTEAFF.

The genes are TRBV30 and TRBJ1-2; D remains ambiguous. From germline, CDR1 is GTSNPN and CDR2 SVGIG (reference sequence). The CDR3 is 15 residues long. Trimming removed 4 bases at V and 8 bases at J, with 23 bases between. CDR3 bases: TGTGCCTGGAATGCCGGCAGACTAGAAAGAAGGGGCTACACCTTC. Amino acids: CAWNAGRLERRGYTF.

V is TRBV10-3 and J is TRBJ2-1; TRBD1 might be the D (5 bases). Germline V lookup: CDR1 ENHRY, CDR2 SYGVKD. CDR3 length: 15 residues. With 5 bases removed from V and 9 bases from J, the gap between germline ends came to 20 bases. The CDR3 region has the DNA TGTGCCATCAGTCAGGGTATTTCGTCGGACGGTGAGCAGTTCTTC. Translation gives CAISQGISSDGEQFF.

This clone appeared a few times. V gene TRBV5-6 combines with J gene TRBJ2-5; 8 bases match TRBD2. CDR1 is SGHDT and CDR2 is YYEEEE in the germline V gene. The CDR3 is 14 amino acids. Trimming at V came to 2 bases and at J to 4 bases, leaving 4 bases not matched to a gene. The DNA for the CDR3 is TGTGCCAGCAGCTTCAGCGGGAGCAGAGAGACCCAGTACTTC. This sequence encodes CASSFSGSRETQYF. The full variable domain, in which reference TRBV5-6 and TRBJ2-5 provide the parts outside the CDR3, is DAGVTQSPTHLIKTRGQQVTLRCSPKSGHDTVSWYQQALGQGPQFIFQYYEEEERQRGNFPDRFSGHQFPNYSSELNVNALLLGDSALYLCASSFSGSRETQYFGPGTRLLVL.

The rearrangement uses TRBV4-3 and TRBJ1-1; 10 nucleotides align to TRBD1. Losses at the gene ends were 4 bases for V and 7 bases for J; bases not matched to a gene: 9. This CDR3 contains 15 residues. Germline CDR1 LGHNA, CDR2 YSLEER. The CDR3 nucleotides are TGCGCCAGCAGCCCCGACCTGACAGGGGGCAGTGAAGCTTTCTTT. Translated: CASSPDLTGGSEAFF.

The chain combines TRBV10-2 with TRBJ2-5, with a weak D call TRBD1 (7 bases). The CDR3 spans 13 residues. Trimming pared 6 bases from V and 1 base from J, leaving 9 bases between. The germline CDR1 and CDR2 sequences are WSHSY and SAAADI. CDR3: CASRRDSQETQYF. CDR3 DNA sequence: TGCGCCAGCAGGCGGGACAGCCAAGAGACCCAGTACTTC.

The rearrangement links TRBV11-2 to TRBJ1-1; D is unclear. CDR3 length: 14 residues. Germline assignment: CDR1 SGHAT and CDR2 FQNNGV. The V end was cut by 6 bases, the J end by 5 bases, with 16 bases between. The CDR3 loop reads CASRWVGSGTEAFF. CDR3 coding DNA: TGTGCCAGCAGATGGGTGGGCTCCGGTACTGAAGCTTTCTTT.

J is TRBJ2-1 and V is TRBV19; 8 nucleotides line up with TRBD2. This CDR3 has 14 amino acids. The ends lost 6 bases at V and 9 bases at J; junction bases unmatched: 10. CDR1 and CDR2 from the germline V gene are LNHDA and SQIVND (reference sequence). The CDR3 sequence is CASRFSGNDFEQFF. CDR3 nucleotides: TGTGCCAGTAGATTTAGCGGGAATGATTTTGAGCAGTTCTTC.